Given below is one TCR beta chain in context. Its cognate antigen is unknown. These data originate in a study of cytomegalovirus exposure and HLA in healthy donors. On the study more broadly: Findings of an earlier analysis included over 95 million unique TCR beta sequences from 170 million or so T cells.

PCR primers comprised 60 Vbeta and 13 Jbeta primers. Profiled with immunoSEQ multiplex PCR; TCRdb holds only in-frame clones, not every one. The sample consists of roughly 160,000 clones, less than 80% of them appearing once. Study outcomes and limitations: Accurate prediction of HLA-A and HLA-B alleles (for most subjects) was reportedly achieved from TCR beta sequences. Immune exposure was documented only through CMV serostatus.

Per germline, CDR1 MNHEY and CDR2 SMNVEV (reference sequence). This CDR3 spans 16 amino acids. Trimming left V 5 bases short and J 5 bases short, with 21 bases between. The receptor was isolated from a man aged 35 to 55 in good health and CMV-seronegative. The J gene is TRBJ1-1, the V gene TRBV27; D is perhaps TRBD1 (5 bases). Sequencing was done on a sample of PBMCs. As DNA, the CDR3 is TGTGCCAGCAGTCTTCGGCCGGCTGGGGGGGGGACTGAAGCTTTCTTT. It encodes CASSLRPAGGGTEAFF.